Each of the 11 T cell receptor beta chains below was sequenced from the same sample in a study of blood T cell repertoires in COVID-19. Sequenced by immunoSEQ multiplex PCR; TCRdb stores in-frame clones only, minus some. The sample records some 320,000 clones, roughly 85% being singletons. The specimen sequenced was peripheral blood. All receptors come from a human donor in a cohort sampled during active COVID-19.

V gene TRBV5-8 combines with J gene TRBJ2-2, with 8 bases matching TRBD2. CDR1 SGHTS and CDR2 YDEGEE come from the germline V gene. The CDR3 totals 16 residues. With 7 bases clipped from V and 3 bases from J, the junction kept 11 bases outside the gene matches. This chain's CDR3 is CASRSERGRYTGELFF. CDR3 bases: TGTGCCAGCCGCTCCGAGCGGGGGAGATACACCGGGGAGCTGTTTTTT.

The chain links TRBV24-1 to TRBJ1-1; D is possibly TRBD1 (5 bases). This CDR3 spans 13 amino acids. V was pared by 3 bases and J by 4 bases, with 8 bases between. Germline CDR1 KGHDR, CDR2 SFDVKD. For the CDR3, the DNA is TGTGCCACCAGTGATCCCCAGGGCACTGAAGCTTTCTTT. It encodes CATSDPQGTEAFF.

A note on this clone: The sample holds other DNA sequences that translate to the same CDR3. The chain recombines TRBV24-1 with TRBJ2-7; 8 nucleotides line up with TRBD1. This CDR3 has 14 residues. V shed 3 bases and J 5 bases; nucleotides not matched to a gene: 5. Germline CDR1 reads KGHDR; CDR2 reads SFDVKD. Written as DNA, the CDR3 is TGTGCCACCAGTGATCCGGACAGGGCTCACGAGCAGTACTTC. The encoded protein is CATSDPDRAHEQYF.

The V gene is TRBV9, the J gene TRBJ2-6; a possible D gene is TRBD1 (5 bases). The CDR3 runs 18 residues. The germline gives CDR1 SGDLS, CDR2 YYNGEE. V lost 2 bases and J lost 2, with 17 bases in between. The CDR3 DNA reads TGTGCCAGCAGCGTGCCCGCATCCCTAGGGGCTGGGGCCAACGTCCTGACTTTC. Protein product: CASSVPASLGAGANVLTF.

The gene calls are TRBV7-9 and TRBJ1-4; D is ambiguous. CDR3 length: 15 amino acids. Germline lookup yields CDR1 SEHNR and CDR2 FQNEAQ (reference sequence). V lost 1 base and J 6 bases, leaving 12 bases between the germline ends. CDR3 nucleotides: TGTGCCAGCAGCTTAGATGGCACCCGGGATGAAAAACTGTTTTTT. The encoded protein is CASSLDGTRDEKLFF.

The chain recombines TRBV5-1 with TRBJ2-6; D not certain. Germline V lookup: CDR1 SGHRS, CDR2 YFSETQ. The length of the CDR3 is 14 residues. Trimming removed 4 bases at V and 2 bases at J, with 7 bases between. CDR3 DNA sequence: TGCGCCAGCAGCGCCGAGGCTGGGGCCAACGTCCTGACTTTC. This translates into CASSAEAGANVLTF. The full variable domain, in which reference TRBV5-1 and TRBJ2-6 provide the parts outside the CDR3, is KAGVTQTPRYLIKTRGQQVTLSCSPISGHRSVSWYQQTPGQGLQFLFEYFSETQRNKGNFPGRFSGRQFSNSRSEMNVSTLELGDSALYLCASSAEAGANVLTFGAGSRLTVL.

The chain employs TRBV5-1 and TRBJ1-2; the D is unclear. Germline V gene sequence: CDR1 SGHRS, CDR2 YFSETQ. CDR3 length: 10 residues. The ends were cut back, 0 bases at V and 8 bases at J, with 2 bases in the middle. The CDR3 reads CASSLVGYTF. The CDR3 DNA reads TGCGCCAGCAGCTTGGTAGGCTACACCTTC.

This chain links TRBV7-8 with TRBJ1-5; 8 nucleotides agree with TRBD1. The CDR3 is 14 residues long. The V gene's germline CDR1 is SGHVS and CDR2 FQNEAQ. The trim removed 7 bases at V and 2 bases at J, leaving 4 bases unmatched. The CDR3 DNA is TGTGCCAGCAACGACAGGGGAGGCAATCAGCCCCAGCATTTT. The encoded protein is CASNDRGGNQPQHF.

The CDR3 bases are TGTGCCAGCAGCCTAAGCACAGGCAACACTGAAGCTTTCTTT. Translated: CASSLSTGNTEAFF. This sequence joins TRBV3-1 (or the pseudogene TRBV3-2) and TRBJ1-1; D may be TRBD1 (5 bases). Germline CDR1 and CDR2: LGHDT and YNNKEL (reference sequence). The length of the CDR3 is 14 residues. V was clipped by 4 bases and J by 2 bases, with 11 bases between them.

The chain recombines TRBV12-3 or TRBV12-4 with TRBJ2-3, with a tentative D call TRBD1 (6 bases). CDR3 length: 11 amino acids. The V end lost 6 bases, the J end lost 10 bases, and 11 bases lay between the germline ends. CDR3 nucleotide sequence: TGTGCCAGCAGAGGGCAGGGGTCGCAGTATTTT. Amino acid sequence: CASRGQGSQYF.

For this clone: The same CDR3 is also encoded by other DNA sequences in this sample. The chain joins TRBV3-1 (or the pseudogene TRBV3-2) to TRBJ2-3; D might be TRBD2 (6 bases). The CDR3 has 12 residues. Germline V gives CDR1 LGHDT, CDR2 YNNKEL (reference sequence). The V and J ends lost 4 bases and 6 bases respectively, with 8 bases between them. The chain's CDR3 is CASSLGGDTQYF. In DNA, the CDR3 is TGTGCCAGCAGCCTCGGAGGGGATACGCAGTATTTT.